This T cell receptor beta chain stems from a study of cytomegalovirus exposure and HLA in healthy donors (dated by TCRdb to the late 2010s). Regarding the study in general: An earlier analysis of roughly 610 of the donors reported 250 to 350 Gb of sequence data and 117 million unique TCR beta sequences obtained from roughly 170 million T cells. Approximately 310 gigabases of sequencing data and approximately 85 million unique TCR sequences were included in an early release covering about 700 HLA-typed donors. Among the approximately 400 genotyped donors, around 79% belonged to the genetic ancestry cluster associated with self-reported Caucasian donors. The study aimed to test whether cataloging public T cell receptors could reveal signatures of past pathogen exposure. Using immunosequencing, the study profiled T cell repertoires from 640 or so subjects and related those repertoires to cytomegalovirus serostatus. Besides the first cohort of 500 to 700 subjects, a separate validation cohort made up of over a hundred different subjects was used. To predict cytomegalovirus infection status, the study combined high-throughput TCR immunosequencing, statistical association of individual TCRs with disease status, and machine learning. A later analysis re-analyzed previously published TCR beta repertoires from approximately 700 donors and added high-resolution HLA genotyping to study TCR occurrence patterns. In the later analysis, no new phenotypic data were used to find candidate immune exposures; instead, reliance was placed on TCR beta sequences and their occurrence across donors. In an earlier analysis of over 550 of the donors, high-throughput TCR beta sequencing was used to judge whether each TCR beta V gene segment behaved as functional or pseudogenic. Donor age, sex, ethnicity and CMV serostatus were compiled together with the repertoire data. A later genetic analysis took genome-wide SNP genotypes for about three fifths of the roughly 700 donors and used that subset as a discovery cohort. Every discovery cohort repertoire had been produced on one sequencing platform. HLA typing covered class I and class II loci at four-digit resolution. Typing coverage varied by locus: roughly 620-640 donors for A, B, C, DRB1 and DQB1; some 520 for DQA1; about 590 for DPA1; some 470 for DPB1. Roughly 5 DR-DQ haplotypes were handled as single units for association and clustering because linkage in the cohort was strong. Across 300 to 400 genotyped donors of the cohort, an average of roughly 200,000 unique TCR beta nucleotide sequences per donor were sequenced, and roughly 18% of those sequences were non-productive. Overall results and qualifications from the work: When HLA alleles, especially DR and DQ, strongly co-occurred, attributing TCR associations to individual alleles was difficult. A further reported finding was that TCR beta sequences accurately predicted the HLA-A and HLA-B alleles for most subjects in the first cohort. According to a later analysis, parvovirus B19, influenza, CMV and Epstein-Barr virus appeared linked to several top co-occurrence clusters. In an earlier analysis of around 500 of the donors, most TCR beta V segments appeared in productive rearrangements about 87% or about 30% of the time, broadly matching IMGT annotations. In this cohort, only TCR beta chains were sequenced, and detectable features were limited by the absence of alpha or paired-chain data. Correlated functional status among segregating V segments might reflect linkage disequilibrium, but an unknown experimental factor could not be ruled out. Most TCR sequences were observed very rarely across donors, whereas some public TCRs were present in many individuals. Immune exposure information for the cohort was limited to CMV serostatus. A cluster of highly shared sequence variants was judged likely to represent a technical artifact of the sequencing pipeline. A later analysis found that most CMV-associated TCR beta chains appeared HLA-restricted, with HLA associations seemingly driven largely by CMV exposure. Sequencing depth was assumed to be roughly uniform across donors in the presence/absence analyses, though that assumption may not hold. According to a later genetic analysis, donors in an Asian-associated ancestry cluster had fewer N-insertions in productive TCRs than the approximately 670-donor mean. The authors suggested that the approach could potentially be extended to other disease states and immunological phenotypes. In both the original and validation cohorts, the classifier was reported to diagnose cytomegalovirus status with high specificity and sensitivity. A later analysis found that HLA-associated TCR beta chains were more clonally expanded and had lower generation probabilities than equally common non-associated chains. An association between a missense DCLRE1C variant and V-gene and J-gene trimming of TCR beta chains was found in a later genetic analysis and replicated in an independent cohort. In vitro tests confirmed that a few of the cytomegalovirus-associated TCR beta chains recognize cytomegalovirus antigens. In a later analysis, 15,000 to 20,000 TCR beta sequences were associated with specific HLA alleles at a false discovery rate of 0.05. The study gave a list of about 150 TCR beta chains associated with cytomegalovirus. Because counts were too low, roughly 16 rarely observed V segments, including chromosome 9 orphons, were left out of the earlier analysis of 500 to 650 of the donors. According to a later analysis, TCR association rates differed among HLA loci, with DRB1 alleles showing the most associated TCRs and HLA-C alleles showing the fewest. Because HLA typing was missing for some donors at each locus, association tests included only the typed subset.

Libraries were prepared through the immunoSEQ multiplex PCR assay. The multiplex PCR relied on a mix of 60 forward primers for TCR Vbeta segments and 13 reverse primers for TCR Jbeta segments. The CDR3 region of rearranged TCR beta genes was amplified from genomic DNA by a multiplex PCR assay. On the Illumina HiSeq System, the amplified TCR beta libraries were sequenced as 87-base-pair reads. Per the source publication's procedure: A later analysis counted some 80 million unique TCR beta chains across the 600 to 850 repertoires, and 10 million to 12 million of these chains were shared by at least two donors. Raw reads were error-corrected and collapsed into unique sequences with a nearest-neighbor algorithm that merged closely related sequences to remove PCR and sequencing errors. V, D and J gene segments were assigned by aligning CDR3 sequences to IMGT reference sequences. For a sequence to be retained, a match of at least six nucleotides to both a V gene segment and a J gene segment was required. A rearrangement counted as productive if the CDR3 had no stop codons and remained in frame with V and J, and every other rearrangement counted as non-productive. CDR3 was defined by IMGT convention, running from the second conserved V-encoded cysteine to the conserved J-encoded phenylalanine. Sequences without an unambiguous match to a single V gene segment were excluded from the earlier analysis of 500 to 700 of the donors. In an earlier analysis of some 590 of the donors, a V segment was called functional when productive rearrangements were above 56.7%, and segregating when the standard deviation between donors exceeded 5%. A statistical classification framework was developed to diagnose cytomegalovirus status using the catalog of TCR beta chain sequences. In a later analysis, TCR nucleotide sequences were compared against IMGT/GENE-DB human TR gene sequences so that V and J genes could be assigned. The TCRdist pipeline was used in a later analysis to assign CDR3 sequences and most-parsimonious VDJ recombination scenarios. A later analysis defined each TCR beta chain by its CDR3 amino acid sequence plus V-gene family, and excluded reads lacking a unique V-gene family. To address suspected cross-contamination and a sequencing artifact, a later analysis removed over 500 highly shared, low-generation-probability nucleotide sequences. For each public chain, a later analysis derived a clonal expansion index from normalized ranks of inferred template counts within each repertoire. Generation probabilities in a later analysis came from a VDJ recombination model fitted to out-of-frame rearrangements, and those results were checked against IGoR. A later analysis scored TCR-TCR, TCR-HLA and TCR-CMV co-occurrence with hypergeometric tests, applying a repertoire-size bias correction to TCR pairs. False discovery rates were estimated in a later analysis by permuting HLA or CMV assignments 20 times. In a later analysis, co-occurring TCRs were grouped using DBSCAN, and TCRdist sequence similarity was added for clustering within HLA-allele-positive subsets. For co-occurrence clustering, repertoires with fewer than 30,000 or more than 120,000 public chains were excluded, along with several repertoires with anomalous nucleotide sharing. TCRdb limited this immuneACCESS table to in-frame rearrangements with V and J called. A share of clones is missing; checked studies link under half to unresolved V genes, and the rest is unexplained. V, J and clone size were drawn from that table, and D and trimming were deduced from the DNA. This sample gives 130,000 to 150,000 clones in total; over 60% of them show up just once. Approximately 1.2% of the sample goes to the ten largest clones.

Comment on this clone: Its antigen is not yet known. It has no much larger one-base neighbor in the sample; base qualities were not kept.

The cohort comprised fewer than 700 healthy bone marrow donors. At the time of sampling, all cohort members were nominally healthy, though unrecorded immune exposures were likely present. The donor tested CMV seropositive and was one of the 289 seropositive cohort members. Each donor provided a peripheral blood sample, and peripheral blood mononuclear cells were used for TCR beta sequencing. The Qiagen DNeasy Blood Extraction Kit was used to extract genomic DNA from the blood cell samples. The sample was PBMCs. The receptor was derived from a male donor in good health and CMV-seropositive.

The base sequence is TGTGCCAGCAGTCCCACCCCAGGGACAGGCTACGAGCAGTACTTC. It translates to CASSPTPGTGYEQYF. The chain uses TRBV5-6 and TRBJ2-7, with TRBD1 matching 8 junction bases. Here V drops 5 bases and J drops 3 bases, and the junction holds 10 bases not matched to any gene. As encoded in the germline V gene, CDR1 is SGHDT while CDR2 is YYEEEE. Inclusive of the bounding cysteine and phenylalanine, the CDR3 is 15 residues long. Kept here is only the CDR3 DNA, which spans 45 bases and is read in frame from base 1.